This paragraph reports one T cell receptor beta chain. Its antigen is unidentified. These data come from a study of post-analysis software for immune sequencing data. Findings and caveats of the study: The normalized Chao1 diversity of multiple sclerosis patients was significantly lower than that of controls. Higher frequency in patients than in controls was seen for about five TRBV segments, with TRBV5-6, TRBV5-1 and TRBV20-1 among them.

V was trimmed by 3 bases and J by 3 bases, leaving 15 bases between them. CDR3 length: 14 residues. Germline CDR1 DFQATT, CDR2 SNEGSKA (reference sequence). Unique molecular identifiers were present in the TCR beta cDNA libraries. Using its own MiXCR run on the PCR reads, TCRdb lists one record per CDR3 protein. The sample shows about 820,000 distinct CDR3 sequences, 53% of them seen only once. Sequencing was done on a sample of blood. The receptor was isolated from a girl aged 10-17 years with multiple sclerosis. J is TRBJ2-7 and V is TRBV20-1; D is unclear. The CDR3 spells CSARAMRSDYEQYF. DNA for the CDR3: TGCAGTGCTAGGGCGATGAGATCGGACTACGAGCAGTACTTC.